This T cell receptor (beta chain) was observed in a study of regulatory T cells in long-lasting Graves disease. The study, taken as a whole, reports: Persistent patients had more shared public clonotypes (under 3,000) than new patients (966).

This sample's time point: persistent/refractory GD, antithyroid drugs over 5 years with positive TRAb. After RNA was extracted from PBMCs, the TCR library was made from it. An endocrinology department in Xi'an, China, supplied the patients. CDR3-region Arm-PCR and iRepertoire HTBI primers produced the TCR beta libraries. TCRdb re-called the multiplex PCR reads through MiXCR, storing one row per CDR3 protein. The sample consists of almost 350,000 distinct CDR3 sequences, around a fifth of them appearing once. Trimming removed 1 base from V and 6 bases from J, with 7 bases in between. Germline loops: CDR1 SGHRS, CDR2 YFSETQ. This CDR3 is built from 13 residues. This clonotype was observed a handful of times. Its antigen is undetermined.

The chain joins TRBV5-1 to TRBJ2-2; TRBD2 is a possible D gene (5 bases). The specimen comprised peripheral blood mononuclear cells (PBMCs), sampled when the disease was refractory, from a patient treated with antithyroid drugs. This sequence originates from a female donor with Graves disease. Here the CDR3 reads CASSLTSSGELFF. As DNA, the CDR3 is TGCGCCAGCAGCTTGACTAGTTCCGGGGAGCTGTTTTTT. Full variable domain (rest looked up from reference TRBV5-1 and TRBJ2-2): KAGVTQTPRYLIKTRGQQVTLSCSPISGHRSVSWYQQTPGQGLQFLFEYFSETQRNKGNFPGRFSGRQFSNSRSEMNVSTLELGDSALYLCASSLTSSGELFFGEGSRLTVL.